The clone carrying this TCR beta chain was counted many times. Using its own MiXCR run on the RT-PCR reads, TCRdb lists one record per CDR3 protein. The sample records about 410,000 distinct CDR3 sequences, around 16% being singletons. This CDR3 region has 16 residues. The V end was cut by 3 bases, the J end by 0 bases, with 12 bases between. This sample stems from a study of patients and donors after allogeneic stem cell transplantation. The TCR comes from a human donor who was either an allogeneic HSCT recipient or a stem cell or donor lymphocyte infusion donor (not recorded which). It is not recorded whose cells these are; they may come from a transplant donor. The material sequenced was blood, either unsorted or a sorted T cell fraction (not recorded which). The chain is built from TRBV12-3 or TRBV12-4 and TRBJ1-3; D call uncertain. In DNA, the CDR3 is TGTGCCAGCAGTTTCGGCCGGCGAACCTCTGGAAACACCATATATTTT. Residues: CASSFGRRTSGNTIYF.